This TCR beta chain derives from a study of beta chain features in type 1 diabetes. Reverse transcribing all isolated RNA meant expressed TCRB transcripts were sequenced. Clones were read by immunoSEQ multiplex PCR, and TCRdb kept only the in-frame ones, dropping some. The sample contains approximately 280,000 clones, 15% of which appear only once. On this clone itself: Its specificity is unknown.

Study-wide points: Whether HLA type affects TCRB rearrangement stayed undetermined in the present work. In cDNA sequencing, cells with high TCR expression could be over-represented. Type 1 diabetes patients showed a moderate but significant shortening of TCRB CDR3s in all four CD4+ subsets.

The V segment lost 2 bases and the J segment 5 bases; nucleotides outside the gene matches: 9. The germline gives CDR1 SGHTA, CDR2 FQGNSA. CDR3 length: 15 residues. The receptor comes from a man aged 18 to 30 with type 1 diabetes. The rearrangement joins TRBV7-2 to TRBJ2-7; 7 nucleotides agree with TRBD2. The sequencing input was naive CD4+ T cells from blood. CDR3 nucleotides: TGTGCCAGCAGCTTAAACCGGCGGGGAGGGGACGAGCAGTACTTC. Its translation is CASSLNRRGGDEQYF.